This T cell receptor beta chain was sequenced in a study of blood T cells in healthy people across ages. The study, taken as a whole, reports: While age rose, TCR beta diversity per million T cells dropped in a roughly linear way.

A sample-barcoded 5' primer and a J-beta primer mix were used in a second PCR of roughly 6 to 11 cycles. Individual samples furnished no less than 2.5 million CDR3-containing paired-end reads apiece. TCRdb called the 5' RACE reads again in MiXCR, with one record for every CDR3 protein. The data hold about 720,000 distinct CDR3 sequences, with roughly 25% observed a single time. The V gene lost 3 bases and the J gene lost 5 bases, with 11 bases spanning the gap. CDR3 length: 13 amino acids. Germline CDR1 is SGDLS and CDR2 is YYNGEE. The sample holds a few counts of this clonotype. No antigen is known for it. These data were also filed under a second study, of T cells of mothers and their children. That study adds: During the second PCR, the M1S primer introduced sample barcodes along with 2-4 random nucleotides.

V is TRBV9 and J is TRBJ1-2, with D possibly TRBD1 on 5 matching bases. The TCR originated in a boy between 10 and 17 years old in good health. Material: blood. The CDR3 sequence: CASSETDSYGYTF. DNA for the CDR3: TGTGCCAGCAGCGAGACAGACAGTTATGGCTACACCTTC.